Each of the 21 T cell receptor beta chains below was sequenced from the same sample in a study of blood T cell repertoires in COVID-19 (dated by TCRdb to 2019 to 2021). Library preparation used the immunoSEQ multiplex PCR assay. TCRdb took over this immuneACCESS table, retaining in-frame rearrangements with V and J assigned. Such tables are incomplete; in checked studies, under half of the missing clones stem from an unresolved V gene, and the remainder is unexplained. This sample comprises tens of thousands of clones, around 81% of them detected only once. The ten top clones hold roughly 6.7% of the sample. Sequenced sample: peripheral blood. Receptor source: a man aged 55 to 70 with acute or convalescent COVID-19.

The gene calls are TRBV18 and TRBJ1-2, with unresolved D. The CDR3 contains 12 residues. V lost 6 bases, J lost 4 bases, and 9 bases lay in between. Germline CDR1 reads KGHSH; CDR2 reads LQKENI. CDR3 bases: TGTGCCAGCTCCAACGGGAGCTATGGCTACACCTTC. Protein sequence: CASSNGSYGYTF.

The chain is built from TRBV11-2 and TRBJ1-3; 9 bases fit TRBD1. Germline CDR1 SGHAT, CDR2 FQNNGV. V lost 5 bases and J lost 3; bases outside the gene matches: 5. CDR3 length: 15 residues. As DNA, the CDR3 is TGTGCCAGCAGCCTAGGGACAGGGCTTGGAAACACCATATATTTT. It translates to CASSLGTGLGNTIYF.

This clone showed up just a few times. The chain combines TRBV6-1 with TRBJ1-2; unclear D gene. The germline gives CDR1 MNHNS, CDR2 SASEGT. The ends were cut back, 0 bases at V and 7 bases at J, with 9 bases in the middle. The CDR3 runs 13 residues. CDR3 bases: TGTGCCAGCAGTGAAGCCAAAAGAGGTGGCTACACCTTC. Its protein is CASSEAKRGGYTF.

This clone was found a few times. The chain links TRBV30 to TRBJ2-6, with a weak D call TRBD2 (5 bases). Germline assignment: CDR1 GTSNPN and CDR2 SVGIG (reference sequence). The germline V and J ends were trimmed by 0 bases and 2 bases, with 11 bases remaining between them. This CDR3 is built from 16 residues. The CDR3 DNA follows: TGTGCCTGGAGTGTACGATCCGGGGCTGGGGCCAACGTCCTGACTTTC. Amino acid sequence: CAWSVRSGAGANVLTF. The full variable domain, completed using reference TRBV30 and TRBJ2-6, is SQTIHQWPATLVQPVGSPLSLECTVEGTSNPNLYWYRQAAGRGLQLLFYSVGIGQISSEVPQNLSASRPQDRQFILSSKKLLLSDSGFYLCAWSVRSGAGANVLTFGAGSRLTVL.

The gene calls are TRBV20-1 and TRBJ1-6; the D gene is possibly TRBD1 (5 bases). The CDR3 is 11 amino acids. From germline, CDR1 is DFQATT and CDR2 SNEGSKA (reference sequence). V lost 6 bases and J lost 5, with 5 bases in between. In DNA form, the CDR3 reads TGCAGTGCAGGGGATAATTCACCCCTCCACTTT. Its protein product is CSAGDNSPLHF.

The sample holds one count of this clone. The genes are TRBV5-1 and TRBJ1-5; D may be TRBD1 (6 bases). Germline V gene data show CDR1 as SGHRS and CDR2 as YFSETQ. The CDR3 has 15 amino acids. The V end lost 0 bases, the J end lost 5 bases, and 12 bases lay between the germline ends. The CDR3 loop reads CASSLDGDTHQPQHF. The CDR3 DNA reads TGCGCCAGCAGCTTGGATGGGGACACACATCAGCCCCAGCATTTT.

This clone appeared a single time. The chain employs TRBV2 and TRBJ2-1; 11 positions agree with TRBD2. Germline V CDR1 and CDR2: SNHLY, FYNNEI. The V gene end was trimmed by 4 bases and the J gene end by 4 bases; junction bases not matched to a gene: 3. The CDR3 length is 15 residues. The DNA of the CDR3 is TGTGCCAGCAGTGTTAGCGGGGGGGGATACAATGAGCAGTTCTTC. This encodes CASSVSGGGYNEQFF.

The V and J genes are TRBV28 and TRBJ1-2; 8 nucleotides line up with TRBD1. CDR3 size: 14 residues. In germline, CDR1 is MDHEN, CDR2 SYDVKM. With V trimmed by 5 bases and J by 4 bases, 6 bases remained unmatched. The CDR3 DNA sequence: TGTGCCAGCAGTCCCGCGGGACAGGTCTATGGCTACACCTTC. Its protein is CASSPAGQVYGYTF.

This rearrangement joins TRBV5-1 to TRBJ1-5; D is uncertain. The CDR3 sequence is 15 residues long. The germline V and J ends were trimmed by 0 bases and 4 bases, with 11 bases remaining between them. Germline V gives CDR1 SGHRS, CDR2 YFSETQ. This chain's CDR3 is CASSLEPGRNQPQHF. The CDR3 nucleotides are TGCGCCAGCAGCTTGGAGCCTGGGAGGAATCAGCCCCAGCATTTT.

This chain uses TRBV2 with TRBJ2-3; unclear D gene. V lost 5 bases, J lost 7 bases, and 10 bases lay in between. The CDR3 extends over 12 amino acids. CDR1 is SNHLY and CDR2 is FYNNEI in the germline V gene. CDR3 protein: CASSPSTHTQYF. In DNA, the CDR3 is TGTGCCAGCAGTCCTAGTACCCATACGCAGTATTTT.

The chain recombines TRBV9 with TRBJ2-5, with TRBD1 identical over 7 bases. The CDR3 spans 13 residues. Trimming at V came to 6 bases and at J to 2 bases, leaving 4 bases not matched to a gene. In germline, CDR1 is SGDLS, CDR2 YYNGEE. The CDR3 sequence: CASNLQGQETQYF. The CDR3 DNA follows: TGTGCCAGCAACCTACAGGGGCAAGAGACCCAGTACTTC.

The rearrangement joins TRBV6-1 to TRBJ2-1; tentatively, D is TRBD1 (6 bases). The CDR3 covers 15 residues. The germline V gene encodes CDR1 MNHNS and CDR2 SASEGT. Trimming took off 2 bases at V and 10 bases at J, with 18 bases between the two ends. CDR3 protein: CASSEPGHGIGEQFF. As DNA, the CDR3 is TGTGCCAGCAGTGAACCGGGACATGGGATTGGGGAGCAGTTCTTC.

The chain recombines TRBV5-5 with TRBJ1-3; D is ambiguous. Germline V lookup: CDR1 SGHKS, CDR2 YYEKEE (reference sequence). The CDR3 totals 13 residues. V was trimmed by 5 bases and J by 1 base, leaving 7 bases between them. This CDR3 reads CASSPRSGNTIYF. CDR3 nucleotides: TGTGCCAGCAGTCCCCGGTCTGGAAACACCATATATTTT.

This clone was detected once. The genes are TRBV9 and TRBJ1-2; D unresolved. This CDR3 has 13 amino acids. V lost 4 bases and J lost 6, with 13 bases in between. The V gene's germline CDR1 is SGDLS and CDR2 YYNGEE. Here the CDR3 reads CASSTPGFNGYTF. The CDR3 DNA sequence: TGTGCCAGCAGCACCCCGGGGTTCAATGGCTACACCTTC.

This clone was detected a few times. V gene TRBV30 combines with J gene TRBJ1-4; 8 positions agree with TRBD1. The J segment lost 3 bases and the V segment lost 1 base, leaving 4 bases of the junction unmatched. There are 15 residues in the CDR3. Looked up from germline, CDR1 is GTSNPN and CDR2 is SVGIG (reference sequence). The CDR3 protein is CAWSGGQGANEKLFF. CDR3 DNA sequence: TGTGCCTGGAGTGGAGGACAGGGAGCTAATGAAAAACTGTTTTTT.

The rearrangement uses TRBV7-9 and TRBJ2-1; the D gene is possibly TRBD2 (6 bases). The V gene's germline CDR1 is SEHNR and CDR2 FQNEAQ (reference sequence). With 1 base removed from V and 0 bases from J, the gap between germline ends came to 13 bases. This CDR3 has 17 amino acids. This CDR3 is CASSLGVGLSSYNEQFF. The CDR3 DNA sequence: TGTGCCAGCAGCTTAGGGGTGGGACTTAGCTCCTACAATGAGCAGTTCTTC.

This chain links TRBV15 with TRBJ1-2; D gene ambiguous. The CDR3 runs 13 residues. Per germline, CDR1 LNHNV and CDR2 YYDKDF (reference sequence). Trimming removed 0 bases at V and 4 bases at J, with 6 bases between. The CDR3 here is CATSRDGVYGYTF. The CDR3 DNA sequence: TGTGCCACCAGCAGAGACGGTGTCTATGGCTACACCTTC.

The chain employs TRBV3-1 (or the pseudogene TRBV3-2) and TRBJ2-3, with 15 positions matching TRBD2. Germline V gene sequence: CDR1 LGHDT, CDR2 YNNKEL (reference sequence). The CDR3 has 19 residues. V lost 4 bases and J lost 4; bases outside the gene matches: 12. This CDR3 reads CASSRPGLAGGSVPDTQYF. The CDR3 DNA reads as TGTGCCAGCAGCCGGCCGGGACTAGCGGGGGGAAGTGTTCCAGATACGCAGTATTTT.

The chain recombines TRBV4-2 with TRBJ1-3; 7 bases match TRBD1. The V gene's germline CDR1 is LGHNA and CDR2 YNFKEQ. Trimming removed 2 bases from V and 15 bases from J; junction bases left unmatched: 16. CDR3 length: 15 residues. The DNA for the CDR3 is TGTGCCAGCAGCCAAACTACGGACAGGAGGGATAGAAAATATTTT. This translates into CASSQTTDRRDRKYF.

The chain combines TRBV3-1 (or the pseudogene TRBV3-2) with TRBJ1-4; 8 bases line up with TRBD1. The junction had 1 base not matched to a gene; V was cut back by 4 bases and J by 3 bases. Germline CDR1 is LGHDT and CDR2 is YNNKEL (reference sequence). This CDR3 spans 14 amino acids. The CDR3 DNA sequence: TGTGCCAGCAGCCCGGACAGGGCTAATGAAAAACTGTTTTTT. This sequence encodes CASSPDRANEKLFF.

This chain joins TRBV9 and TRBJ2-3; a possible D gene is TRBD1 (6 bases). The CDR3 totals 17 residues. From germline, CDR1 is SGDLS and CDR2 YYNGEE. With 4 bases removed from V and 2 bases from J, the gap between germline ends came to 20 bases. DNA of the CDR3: TGTGCCAGCAGCCCTCAAACCGGGACACAACCCACAGATACGCAGTATTTT. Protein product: CASSPQTGTQPTDTQYF. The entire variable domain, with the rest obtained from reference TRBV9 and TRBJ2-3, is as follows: DSGVTQTPKHLITATGQRVTLRCSPRSGDLSVYWYQQSLDQGLQFLIQYYNGEERAKGNILERFSAQQFPDLHSELNLSSLELGDSALYFCASSPQTGTQPTDTQYFGPGTRLTVL.